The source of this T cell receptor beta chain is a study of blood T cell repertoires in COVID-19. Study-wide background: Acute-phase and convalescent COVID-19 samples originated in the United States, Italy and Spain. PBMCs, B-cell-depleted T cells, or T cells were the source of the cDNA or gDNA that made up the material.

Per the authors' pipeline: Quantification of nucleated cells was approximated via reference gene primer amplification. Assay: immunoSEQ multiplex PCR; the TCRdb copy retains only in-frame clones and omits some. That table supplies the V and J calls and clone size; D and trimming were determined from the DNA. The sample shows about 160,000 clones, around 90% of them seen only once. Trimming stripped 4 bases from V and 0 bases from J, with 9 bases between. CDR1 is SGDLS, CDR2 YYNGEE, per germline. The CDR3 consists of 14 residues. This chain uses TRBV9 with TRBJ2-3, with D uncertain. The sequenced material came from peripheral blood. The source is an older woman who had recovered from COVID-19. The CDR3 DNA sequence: TGTGCCAGCAGCAGCTCCTCTAGCACAGATACGCAGTATTTT. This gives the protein CASSSSSSTDTQYF.